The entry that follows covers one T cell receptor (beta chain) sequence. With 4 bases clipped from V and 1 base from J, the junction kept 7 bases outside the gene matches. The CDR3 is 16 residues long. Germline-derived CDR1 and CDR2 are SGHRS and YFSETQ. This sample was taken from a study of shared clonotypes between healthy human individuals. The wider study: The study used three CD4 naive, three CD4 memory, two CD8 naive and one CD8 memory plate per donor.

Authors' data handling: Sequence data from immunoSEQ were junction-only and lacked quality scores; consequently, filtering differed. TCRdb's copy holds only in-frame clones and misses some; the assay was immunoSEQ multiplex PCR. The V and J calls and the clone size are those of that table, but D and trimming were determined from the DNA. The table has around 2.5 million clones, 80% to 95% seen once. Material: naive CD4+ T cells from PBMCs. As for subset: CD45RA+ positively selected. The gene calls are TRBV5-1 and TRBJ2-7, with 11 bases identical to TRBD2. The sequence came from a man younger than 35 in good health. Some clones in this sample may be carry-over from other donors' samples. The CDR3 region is CASSKGLAGASYEQYF. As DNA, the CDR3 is TGCGCCAGCAGCAAAGGACTAGCGGGCGCATCCTACGAGCAGTACTTC.